What follows describes a single TCR beta chain. As yet, its antigen is unknown. These data originate in a study of T cell repertoires in cytomegalovirus infection. Study background: Public TCR beta signatures provided an indication of both CMV infection and a matching HLA type.

The CDR3 contains 14 residues. V was trimmed by 0 bases and J by 8 bases, leaving 11 bases between them. CDR1 is MNHGY and CDR2 is SAAAGT in the germline V gene. TCRdb re-called the reads through MiXCR, storing one row per CDR3 protein. The table records 700,000 to 850,000 distinct CDR3 sequences, approximately 32% of them present only once. The J gene is TRBJ2-1, the V gene TRBV6-8; TRBD1 is a possible D gene (5 bases). The specimen comprised cultured CD8+ T cells from PBMCs, sampled from culture after CMV antigen stimulation. This TCR was recovered from a human donor in good health (CMV status not recorded). Some clones in this sample may be carry-over from other donors' samples. This CDR3 is CASSYSQGSDEQFF. The CDR3, as DNA: TGTGCCAGCAGTTACTCGCAGGGATCGGATGAGCAGTTCTTC.